The 11 T cell receptor beta chains in this list originate from one sample, sequenced in a study of identical twins. TCRdb called the 5' RACE reads again in MiXCR, with one record for every CDR3 protein. Of roughly 230,000 distinct CDR3 sequences in the sample, 6.5% to 9.5% were seen once. This same sample was also part of a study on yellow fever vaccine responses in identical twins.

Source material: CD8+ T cells sorted from blood. The receptors were gathered from a woman younger than 35 in good health.

The J gene is TRBJ2-5, the V gene TRBV27; D remains ambiguous. Germline CDR1 is MNHEY and CDR2 is SMNVEV (reference sequence). Trimming left V 3 bases short and J 4 bases short, with 9 bases between. The CDR3 is 13 residues long. DNA of the CDR3: TGTGCCAGCAGTTTTTGGTCCGGAGAGACCCAGTACTTC. Translated: CASSFWSGETQYF.

This clonotype was counted at least ten times. The chain joins TRBV12-3 or TRBV12-4 to TRBJ2-5, with TRBD1 identical over 8 bases. The CDR3 length is 14 residues. After removal of 3 bases from V and 9 bases from J, the junction contained 9 bases not matched to a gene. CDR3 loop: CASSLGTGWAAQYF. DNA for the CDR3: TGTGCCAGCAGTTTGGGGACAGGCTGGGCGGCCCAGTACTTC.

This chain joins TRBV29-1 and TRBJ1-4; D remains unclear. This CDR3 is built from 11 residues. CDR1 and CDR2 from the germline V gene are SQVTM and ANQGSEA. Deletions cut 8 bases from V and 7 bases from J, with 11 bases between. The CDR3 nucleotides are TGCAGCTTCTCGGAGGGTGAAAAACTGTTTTTT. Encoded protein: CSFSEGEKLFF.

The CDR3 bases are TGTGCCAGCAGCTTGGGGGCGGGGGGGCCATACACAGATACGCAGTATTTT. Encoded protein: CASSLGAGGPYTDTQYF. The V call is TRBV7-6, the J call TRBJ2-3; 9 bases are a match to TRBD2. Germline-derived CDR1 and CDR2 are SGHVS and FNYEAQ. The CDR3 consists of 17 residues. With V trimmed by 3 bases and J by 2 bases, 9 bases remained unmatched.

The rearrangement links TRBV20-1 to TRBJ2-2; the match to TRBD2 covers 7 bases. V dropped 5 bases and J dropped 4; count of bases not matched to a gene: 7. Germline V gene lookup returns CDR1 DFQATT and CDR2 SNEGSKA (reference sequence). CDR3 length equals 14 residues. CDR3 in amino acids: CSALNPGGTGELFF. CDR3 coding DNA: TGCAGTGCTCTAAACCCGGGGGGCACCGGGGAGCTGTTTTTT.

This clonotype was observed at least ten times. The chain has TRBV5-1 and TRBJ2-2, with 10 bases that match TRBD2. The junction had 7 bases not matched to a gene; V was cut back by 0 bases and J by 5 bases. CDR3 size: 17 residues. Germline values: CDR1 SGHRS, CDR2 YFSETQ. The CDR3 coding sequence is TGCGCCAGCAGCTTGGACCTAGCGGGAGTAAAGACCGGGGAGCTGTTTTTT. Protein sequence: CASSLDLAGVKTGELFF.

The genes are TRBV6-1 and TRBJ2-1; D may match TRBD1 or TRBD2 (5 bases each). The germline gives CDR1 MNHNS, CDR2 SASEGT. Trimming pared 5 bases from V and 2 bases from J, leaving 19 bases between. The CDR3 length is 17 residues. CDR3 protein: CASSTGTPEGPYNEQFF. The DNA for the CDR3 is TGTGCCAGCAGTACCGGGACCCCCGAGGGTCCCTACAATGAGCAGTTCTTC.

This clonotype was seen ten or more times. V gene TRBV10-3 combines with J gene TRBJ2-3, with TRBD2 identical over 14 bases. J was trimmed by 7 bases and V by 3 bases; bases with no gene match: 9. Germline CDR1 is ENHRY and CDR2 is SYGVKD. The CDR3 runs 17 residues. CDR3 protein: CAISDTPGTSGRNTQYF. Here the CDR3 DNA reads TGTGCCATCAGTGACACCCCCGGGACTAGCGGGAGAAATACGCAGTATTTT.

V usage is TRBV12-5 and J usage is TRBJ2-1; D gene unclear. The CDR3 contains 16 residues. Germline V CDR1 and CDR2: LGHNT, FRNRAP. Trimming removed 3 bases at V and 0 bases at J, with 12 bases between. The CDR3 region has the DNA TGTGCTAGTGGTTTATCTGGTCACCCCTCCTACAATGAGCAGTTCTTC. This translates into CASGLSGHPSYNEQFF.

This clonotype showed up many times. This chain connects TRBV7-9 to TRBJ2-1; tentatively, D is TRBD2 (6 bases). Germline CDR1 SEHNR, CDR2 FQNEAQ (reference sequence). Trimming took off 0 bases at V and 1 base at J, with 10 bases between the two ends. The CDR3 totals 16 residues. CDR3 amino acids: CASSLAGLASYNEQFF. The CDR3 coding sequence is TGTGCCAGCAGCTTAGCGGGTCTAGCGTCCTACAATGAGCAGTTCTTC.

V is TRBV25-1 and J is TRBJ2-5; the match to TRBD1 covers 8 bases. The CDR3 length is 14 residues. The germline V gene has CDR1 MGHDK and CDR2 SYGVNS. V shed 8 bases, J shed 1 base, and the junction held 6 bases outside the gene matches. The CDR3 DNA reads as TGTGCCAGCGGCCGGGACAGGAGCCAAGAGACCCAGTACTTC. Residues: CASGRDRSQETQYF.